Presented here are 16 T cell receptor beta chains from one specimen sequenced in a study of blood T cell repertoires in COVID-19 (TCRdb year 2020). Receptors were amplified or captured by the immunoSEQ multiplex PCR assay. The clones in this table, taken by TCRdb from immuneACCESS, are in-frame only. Not every clone is retained; where verified, under half of the shortfall comes from an unresolved V gene, and the cause of the rest is unknown. This sample lists around 120,000 clones; about 90% were detected once. The top ten constitute 3.5% to 4.5% of the sample. Sequencing was performed on peripheral blood. These receptors all stem from a woman in her fifties or sixties with COVID-19, enrolled during active disease.

This chain uses TRBV10-3 with TRBJ1-1; D may be TRBD1 (6 bases). From germline, CDR1 is ENHRY and CDR2 SYGVKD. CDR3 length: 13 amino acids. V lost 6 bases to trimming and J lost 6 bases, with 14 bases between them. The CDR3 loop is CAIRTTGIAEAFF. The DNA of the CDR3 is TGTGCCATCAGAACCACAGGGATCGCTGAAGCTTTCTTT.

The chain links TRBV6-6 to TRBJ1-4; 8 nucleotides line up with TRBD1. V shed 7 bases, J shed 8 bases, and the junction held 9 bases outside the gene matches. This CDR3 is built from 14 residues. Per the germline V gene, CDR1 is MNHNY and CDR2 is SVGAGI (reference sequence). CDR3 sequence reads: CASILRQGSEKLFF. The DNA for the CDR3 is TGTGCCAGCATTCTCCGACAGGGGAGCGAAAAACTGTTTTTT.

The genes are TRBV10-2 and TRBJ1-4; D perhaps matches TRBD1 (5 bases). The CDR3 has 13 amino acids. CDR1 is WSHSY and CDR2 is SAAADI in the germline V gene. The ends were cut back, 3 bases at V and 6 bases at J, with 8 bases in the middle. CDR3: CASSDGGDEKLFF. Written as DNA, the CDR3 is TGCGCCAGCAGTGACGGGGGGGATGAAAAACTGTTTTTT.

The J gene is TRBJ1-4, the V gene TRBV3-1 (or the pseudogene TRBV3-2); D is possibly TRBD1 (6 bases). The CDR3 runs to 14 residues. Germline V lookup: CDR1 LGHDT, CDR2 YNNKEL (reference sequence). Trimming shortened V by 4 bases and J by 8 bases, and 14 bases separated the two germline ends. CDR3 DNA sequence: TGTGCCAGCAGCCGGGGGCCACCCGAGGAAAAACTGTTTTTT. Translation: CASSRGPPEEKLFF.

The chain carries TRBV3-1 (or the pseudogene TRBV3-2) and TRBJ2-2; 7 nucleotides align to TRBD1. V was pared by 4 bases and J by 6 bases, with 8 bases of the junction left unmatched. The CDR3 is made up of 15 amino acids. Germline loops: CDR1 LGHDT, CDR2 YNNKEL (reference sequence). The DNA of the CDR3 is TGTGCCAGCAGCCGACAGGGTTGGACCTCCGGGGAGCTGTTTTTT. Translating gives CASSRQGWTSGELFF.

This sequence joins TRBV6-5 and TRBJ1-1; 7 bases agree with TRBD1. CDR1 MNHEY and CDR2 SVGAGI come from the germline V gene. With 5 bases clipped from V and 8 bases from J, the junction kept 8 bases outside the gene matches. The CDR3 has 13 amino acids. The CDR3: CASSPTRTGEAFF. The DNA of the CDR3 is TGTGCCAGCAGTCCAACCAGGACAGGCGAAGCTTTCTTT.

A few counts support this clone. The J gene is TRBJ1-1, the V gene TRBV5-1; D is unresolved. CDR3 size: 15 residues. From germline, CDR1 is SGHRS and CDR2 YFSETQ. Trimming cost V 0 bases and J 1 base, with 10 bases left between them. This CDR3 is CASSLVAGRNTEAFF. The DNA for the CDR3 is TGCGCCAGCAGCTTGGTGGCAGGCCGGAACACTGAAGCTTTCTTT.

The V call is TRBV7-3, the J call TRBJ1-6, with unresolved D. CDR1 and CDR2 (germline): SGHTA, FQGTGA. CDR3 length: 14 amino acids. Between the trimmed V and J ends, which lost 2 bases and 5 bases, there was a span of 7 bases. The CDR3 loop is CASSLGPHNSPLHF. CDR3 DNA: TGTGCCAGCAGCTTAGGCCCACATAATTCACCCCTCCACTTT.

The V gene is TRBV6-5, the J gene TRBJ2-2, with D perhaps matching TRBD1 (6 bases). V gave up 5 bases and J gave up 3 bases, with 13 bases separating them. The germline CDR1 and CDR2 sequences are MNHEY and SVGAGI. This CDR3 has 15 residues. The CDR3 region is CASSRRGRYTGELFF. The DNA for the CDR3 is TGTGCCAGCAGTCGCAGGGGAAGGTACACCGGGGAGCTGTTTTTT.

V usage is TRBV7-2 and J usage is TRBJ2-1; TRBD2 matches at 12 bases. The V and J ends lost 5 bases and 3 bases, in that order; junction bases with no gene match: 2. The CDR3 consists of 15 residues. CDR1 SGHTA and CDR2 FQGNSA come from the germline V gene. The CDR3 nucleotides are TGTGCCAGCAGCCTGGGACTAGCGGGCTACAATGAGCAGTTCTTC. Its translation is CASSLGLAGYNEQFF.

This chain connects TRBV19 to TRBJ1-1; 8 bases agree with TRBD1. The ends lost 8 bases at V and 1 base at J; junction bases unmatched: 6. The germline CDR1 and CDR2 sequences are LNHDA and SQIVND (reference sequence). The CDR3 extends over 14 amino acids. Here the CDR3 reads CASFGQGRNTEAFF. The CDR3, as DNA: TGTGCCAGTTTTGGACAGGGTAGGAACACTGAAGCTTTCTTT.

This clone was observed a single time. This chain joins TRBV6-5 and TRBJ2-4, with D maybe TRBD2 (5 bases). Trimming stripped 5 bases from V and 4 bases from J, with 15 bases between. The CDR3 contains 15 residues. Per germline, CDR1 MNHEY and CDR2 SVGAGI. The CDR3 DNA reads TGTGCCAGCAGTAACACGGGGAGCGAAAAAAACATTCAGTACTTC. Amino acids: CASSNTGSEKNIQYF.

V is TRBV7-3 and J is TRBJ2-1; 11 nucleotides agree with TRBD2. Germline trimming cut 8 bases from V and 8 bases from J; bases unmatched to any gene: 11. This CDR3 spans 15 amino acids. Looked up from germline, CDR1 is SGHTA and CDR2 is FQGTGA. The CDR3 is CASGVAGGPVDEQFF. CDR3 DNA sequence: TGTGCCAGCGGCGTAGCGGGGGGGCCAGTCGATGAGCAGTTCTTC.

This chain connects TRBV19 to TRBJ1-2; 7 bases fit TRBD1. The CDR3 covers 15 residues. Trimming at V came to 6 bases and at J to 4 bases, leaving 11 bases not matched to a gene. The germline gives CDR1 LNHDA, CDR2 SQIVND (reference sequence). CDR3 coding DNA: TGTGCCAGTAGGCTGGGACAGTCGGAGAGCTATGGCTACACCTTC. This codes for CASRLGQSESYGYTF.

The gene calls are TRBV19 and TRBJ1-1, with a tentative D call TRBD1 (6 bases). Deletions cut 3 bases from V and 0 bases from J, with 11 bases between. In germline, CDR1 is LNHDA, CDR2 SQIVND (reference sequence). The CDR3 length is 15 residues. The CDR3 DNA sequence: TGTGCCAGTAGTATTTCGGGGGGCCTGAACACTGAAGCTTTCTTT. Residues: CASSISGGLNTEAFF.

V gene TRBV6-5 combines with J gene TRBJ1-1, with D unresolved. Germline CDR1 and CDR2: MNHEY and SVGAGI. The V end lost 2 bases, the J end lost 8 bases, and 6 bases lay between the germline ends. The CDR3 is 11 residues long. The CDR3 here is CASSYMAEAFF. For the CDR3, the DNA is TGTGCCAGCAGTTACATGGCAGAAGCTTTCTTT.